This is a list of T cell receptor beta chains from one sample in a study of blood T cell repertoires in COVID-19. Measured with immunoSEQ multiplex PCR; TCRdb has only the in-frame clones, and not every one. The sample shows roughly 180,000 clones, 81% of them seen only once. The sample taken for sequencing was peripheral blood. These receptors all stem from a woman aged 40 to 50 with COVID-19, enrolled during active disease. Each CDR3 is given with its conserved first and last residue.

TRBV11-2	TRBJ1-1	CASSLGLAFF
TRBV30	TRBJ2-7	CAWSASYEQYF
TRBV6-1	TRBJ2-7	CASSERSGGDPYEQYF
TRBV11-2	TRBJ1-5	CASSLDRVQPQHF
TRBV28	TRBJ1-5	CASIAGGSRNQPQHF
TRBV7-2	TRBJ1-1	CASSYSGGGTEAFF
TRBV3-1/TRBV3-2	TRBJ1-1	CASSQARGAEAFF
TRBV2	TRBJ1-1	CASAGTGGTEAFF
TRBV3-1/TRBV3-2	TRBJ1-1	CASSPLGGANEAFF
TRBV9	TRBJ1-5	CASSEGQGSQPQHF
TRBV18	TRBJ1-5	CASSPWAGSNQPQHF
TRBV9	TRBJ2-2	CASSEGLLGAATGELFF
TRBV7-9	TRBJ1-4	CASSLSLLGRSEKLFF
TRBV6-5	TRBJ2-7	CASRITGTTNYEQYF
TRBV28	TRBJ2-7	CASSPMLGRAYEQYF
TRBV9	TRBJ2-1	CASSVAGVSYNEQFF
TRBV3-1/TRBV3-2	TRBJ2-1	CASSFGTSGNYNEQFF
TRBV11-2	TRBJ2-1	CASSSTGASYNEQFF
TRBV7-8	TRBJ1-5	CASSFRDRELSQPQHF
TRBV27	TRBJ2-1	CASSLFGGAYNEQFF
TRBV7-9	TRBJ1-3	CASSTLTGGHF
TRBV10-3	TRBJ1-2	CAISDGRGDGYTF
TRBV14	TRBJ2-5	CASSRQSQETQYF
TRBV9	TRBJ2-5	CASSVSSQETQYF
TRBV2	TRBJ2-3	CASSGTGVVSDTQYF
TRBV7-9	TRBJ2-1	CASSLLHGTGDNEQFF
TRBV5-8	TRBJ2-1	CASSFRGAAYNEQFF
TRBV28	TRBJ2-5	CASSSPTGIQETQYF
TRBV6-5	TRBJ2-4	CASRNRGLAENIQYF
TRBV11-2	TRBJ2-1	CASSQGISYNEQFF